The T cell receptor (beta chain) described here comes from a study of patients and donors after allogeneic stem cell transplantation. Deletions cut 0 bases from V and 7 bases from J, with 6 bases between. The CDR3 spans 13 residues. The V gene's germline CDR1 is SGHTA and CDR2 FQGTGA. TCRdb itself ran the RT-PCR reads through MiXCR, one entry per CDR3 protein. Of 100,000 to 120,000 distinct CDR3 sequences listed, less than 45% are singletons. The TCR sequence derives from a human donor who was either an allogeneic HSCT recipient or a stem cell or donor lymphocyte infusion donor (not recorded which). It is not recorded whose cells these are; they may come from a transplant donor. The rearrangement joins TRBV7-3 to TRBJ2-2; no clear D. The specimen was blood, either unsorted or a sorted T cell fraction (not recorded which). CDR3 protein: CASSLTSIGELFF. DNA for the CDR3: TGTGCCAGCAGCTTAACGTCGATCGGGGAGCTGTTTTTT.